These T cell receptor beta chains were read from a single sample in a study of blood T cells in healthy people across ages. TCRdb re-analysed the 5' RACE reads in MiXCR, keeping a single row per CDR3 protein. The sample holds about 730,000 distinct CDR3 sequences, roughly 44% seen once. Sequenced input: blood. The origin of the receptors is a woman in her fifties or sixties in good health. Both conserved end residues are trimmed from each CDR3. A D gene is named only where the DNA matches it firmly.

D: TRBD1; V: TRBV28; J: TRBJ1-1; CDR3: ASSVAQGWSEAF
D: NA; V: TRBV20-1; J: NA; CDR3: SARDLRRVKETQF
D: TRBD2; V: TRBV19; J: TRBJ2-1; CDR3: ASSIDPAGGFYNEQF
D: TRBD2; V: TRBV9; J: TRBJ2-1; CDR3: ASSPDGGSFNEQF
D: NA; V: TRBV9; J: TRBJ2-7; CDR3: ASSGRPGGDEQY
D: TRBD1; V: TRBV7-2; J: TRBJ2-7; CDR3: ASSGTQGAHEQY
D: TRBD2; V: TRBV3-1; J: TRBJ2-3; CDR3: ASSTGLARADTQY
D: NA; V: TRBV12-3/TRBV12-4; J: TRBJ1-1; CDR3: AAASIRGTEAF
D: NA; V: TRBV21-1; J: TRBJ1-2; CDR3: ASSKVLEDRVNGYT
D: TRBD1; V: TRBV25-1; J: TRBJ1-1; CDR3: ASSLTGGLNTEAF
D: TRBD1; V: TRBV28; J: TRBJ2-1; CDR3: ASSPGQGPYEQF
D: NA; V: TRBV20-1; J: TRBJ2-1; CDR3: SARSQSGTTYNEQF
D: NA; V: TRBV20-1; J: TRBJ1-1; CDR3: SAKGRWNTEAF
D: TRBD2; V: TRBV10-1; J: TRBJ2-3; CDR3: ASSDSGRPHDTQY
D: NA; V: TRBV4-3; J: TRBJ2-3; CDR3: ASSQGFAQTDTQY
D: NA; V: TRBV7-6; J: TRBJ2-3; CDR3: ASSVEWADTQY